These 23 T cell receptor beta chains were sequenced from one sample in a study of T cells in Graves' hyperthyroidism and ophthalmopathy. Researchers amplified the TCR beta CDR3 regions from RNA transcripts. The primer set for the first-round RT-PCR of the TCR CDR3 was HTBI. TCRdb reanalysed the multiplex PCR reads using MiXCR and keeps one entry per CDR3 protein. The sample contains just under 750,000 distinct CDR3 sequences, just over 35% of which appear only once. Specimen: blood. The receptors shown here come from a woman aged 40-49 years with Graves' hyperthyroidism.

This clonotype was recorded once. This sequence may be a read error, since a much larger clone differs from it by one base. The V call is TRBV7-9, the J call TRBJ1-5; D remains ambiguous. The CDR3 loop spans 13 amino acids. The germline gives CDR1 SEHNR, CDR2 FQNEAQ (reference sequence). Trimming pared 3 bases from V and 6 bases from J, leaving 9 bases between. The CDR3 here is CASSFEVGQPQHF. CDR3 nucleotide sequence: TGTGCCAGCAGCTTCGAAGTGGGTCAGCCCCAGCATTTT.

Points on this clonotype: A read error is possible here, since a much larger clone lies one base away. This rearrangement joins TRBV29-1 to TRBJ2-5; TRBD1 is a possible D gene (6 bases). V gave up 0 bases and J gave up 2 bases, with 13 bases separating them. This CDR3 is 15 amino acids long. CDR1 is SQVTM, CDR2 ANQGSEA, per germline. The CDR3 sequence: CSVEETNRAQETQYF. For the CDR3, the DNA is TGCAGCGTTGAAGAAACCAACAGGGCTCAAGAGACCCAGTACTTC. The full variable domain, completed using reference TRBV29-1 and TRBJ2-5, is SAVISQKPSRDICQRGTSLTIQCQVDSQVTMMFWYRQQPGQSLTLIATANQGSEATYESGFVIDKFPISRPNLTFSTLTVSNMSPEDSSIYLCSVEETNRAQETQYFGPGTRLLVL.

The rearrangement uses TRBV4-1 and TRBJ1-5; no firm D call. Germline V gene sequence: CDR1 MGHRA, CDR2 YSYEKL. V dropped 1 base and J dropped 3 bases, with 7 bases sitting between them. The length of the CDR3 is 14 residues. The DNA for the CDR3 is TGCGCCAGCAGCCAAGTGACCACCAATCAGCCCCAGCATTTT. This gives the protein CASSQVTTNQPQHF.

This clonotype has a count of ten or more. The chain links TRBV20-1 to TRBJ2-7, with D perhaps given as TRBD1 or TRBD2 (5 bases each). Per the germline V gene, CDR1 is DFQATT and CDR2 is SNEGSKA (reference sequence). V was cut by 6 bases and J by 1 base, with 10 bases left in between. There are 12 residues in the CDR3. The DNA for the CDR3 is TGCAGTGCCGGGGACGCTTCCTACGAGCAGTACTTC. Translation: CSAGDASYEQYF.

This chain links TRBV9 with TRBJ1-5; TRBD1 might be the D (6 bases). Trimming stripped 4 bases from V and 7 bases from J, with 18 bases between. This CDR3 has 15 residues. In germline, CDR1 is SGDLS, CDR2 YYNGEE. CDR3 bases: TGTGCCAGCAGCCAAGAAAGGAGGGGGGGACAGCCCCAGCATTTT. Translated, it gives CASSQERRGGQPQHF. Filled out from reference TRBV9 and TRBJ1-5, the complete variable domain reads DSGVTQTPKHLITATGQRVTLRCSPRSGDLSVYWYQQSLDQGLQFLIQYYNGEERAKGNILERFSAQQFPDLHSELNLSSLELGDSALYFCASSQERRGGQPQHFGDGTRLSIL.

This clonotype occurred a few times. J is TRBJ1-2 and V is TRBV6-5; 9 bases line up with TRBD1. This CDR3 comprises 16 residues. V lost 5 bases to trimming and J lost 8 bases; unmatched junction nucleotides: 15. The germline V gene encodes CDR1 MNHEY and CDR2 SVGAGI. CDR3 loop: CASSEPGQGSRRGYTF. CDR3 sequence (DNA): TGTGCCAGCAGTGAGCCGGGACAGGGTTCGCGTAGAGGCTACACCTTC.

This clonotype was seen a handful of times. The V call is TRBV6-6, the J call TRBJ1-5; D call uncertain. The CDR3 spans 13 residues. The ends were cut back, 7 bases at V and 3 bases at J, with 10 bases in the middle. CDR1 and CDR2 (germline): MNHNY, SVGAGI (reference sequence). The CDR3: CASTEAANQPQHF. Here the CDR3 DNA reads TGTGCCAGCACAGAGGCCGCCAATCAGCCCCAGCATTTT.

This clonotype was counted ten times or more. This chain uses TRBV20-1 with TRBJ1-1; D gene ambiguous. In germline, CDR1 is DFQATT, CDR2 SNEGSKA (reference sequence). Trimming left V 2 bases short and J 0 bases short, with 10 bases between. The CDR3 is made up of 14 amino acids. CDR3 nucleotide sequence: TGCAGTGCTAGAAATGTCCCCTTGAACACTGAAGCTTTCTTT. Translating it yields CSARNVPLNTEAFF.

The rearrangement links TRBV7-2 to TRBJ1-1, with TRBD1 identical over 9 bases. The length of the CDR3 is 15 residues. Trimming took 3 bases from V and 6 from J; bases not matched to a gene: 8. In germline, CDR1 is SGHTA, CDR2 FQGNSA. CDR3 sequence (DNA): TGTGCCAGCAGCTTGGACCGACAGGGGGTCCCTGAAGCTTTCTTT. Its protein is CASSLDRQGVPEAFF.

This clonotype was observed a handful of times. The genes are TRBV30 and TRBJ1-2, with a weak D call TRBD1 (6 bases). The CDR3 totals 13 residues. Germline V lookup: CDR1 GTSNPN, CDR2 SVGIG (reference sequence). V lost 0 bases to trimming and J lost 4 bases, with 9 bases between them. In DNA form, the CDR3 reads TGTGCCTGGAGTGTAAGGGGGGTCTATGGCTACACCTTC. This gives the protein CAWSVRGVYGYTF.

This clonotype has just a few counts. V usage is TRBV7-2 and J usage is TRBJ1-2, with D maybe TRBD1 (6 bases). Trimming removed 1 base from V and 1 base from J, with 13 bases in between. Germline V gene data show CDR1 as SGHTA and CDR2 as FQGNSA. This CDR3 spans 16 amino acids. The CDR3 DNA is TGTGCCAGCAGCTTAGTGAACAGGGCTTTTAACTATGGCTACACCTTC. Encoded protein: CASSLVNRAFNYGYTF.

This clonotype has only a few counts. The V and J genes are TRBV7-2 and TRBJ2-5; no definite D call. The V gene's germline CDR1 is SGHTA and CDR2 FQGNSA. The ends were cut back, 5 bases at V and 4 bases at J, with 14 bases in the middle. The CDR3 has 14 amino acids. This CDR3 reads CASSQRGTIETQYF. The CDR3 DNA sequence: TGTGCCAGCAGCCAAAGAGGCACGATAGAGACCCAGTACTTC.

CDR3 amino acids: CASSPTKGLENTIYF. The CDR3 DNA reads as TGTGCCAGCTCCCCTACCAAGGGTTTGGAAAACACCATATATTTT. The gene calls are TRBV18 and TRBJ1-3; D is undetermined. This CDR3 comprises 15 residues. V was pared by 6 bases and J by 6 bases, with 18 bases between. CDR1 and CDR2 from the germline V gene are KGHSH and LQKENI. Full variable domain (rest looked up from reference TRBV18 and TRBJ1-3): NAGVMQNPRHLVRRRGQEARLRCSPMKGHSHVYWYRQLPEEGLKFMVYLQKENIIDESGMPKERFSAEFPKEGPSILRIQQVVRGDSAAYFCASSPTKGLENTIYFGEGSWLTVV.

This clonotype was detected ten times or more. The chain combines TRBV7-2 with TRBJ2-5, with TRBD2 matching over 13 bases. Per germline, CDR1 SGHTA and CDR2 FQGNSA. Unmatched junction bases numbered 4, after V lost 5 bases and J lost 4 bases. The CDR3 is made up of 15 amino acids. CDR3 DNA sequence: TGTGCCAGCAGCAGGACTAGCGGGGGAACAGAGACCCAGTACTTC. Translation gives CASSRTSGGTETQYF.

This clonotype has ten or more counts. J is TRBJ1-6 and V is TRBV9; D not resolved. Looked up from germline, CDR1 is SGDLS and CDR2 is YYNGEE. The CDR3 is 14 amino acids. The germline V and J ends were trimmed by 0 bases and 9 bases, with 10 bases remaining between them. This chain's CDR3 is CASSVEGSRSPLHF. CDR3 bases: TGTGCCAGCAGCGTAGAAGGCAGTCGTTCACCCCTCCACTTT.

The chain links TRBV6-1 to TRBJ2-2; 7 nucleotides align to TRBD1. The CDR3 length is 15 residues. CDR1 and CDR2 from the germline V gene are MNHNS and SASEGT. The V segment lost 9 bases and the J segment 5 bases; nucleotides outside the gene matches: 12. The CDR3 DNA is TGTGCCAGTGGGACAGCCGAACATGCGACCGGGGAGCTGTTTTTT. Translating it yields CASGTAEHATGELFF.

The gene calls are TRBV30 and TRBJ1-2; D is undetermined. Trimming took 0 bases from V and 6 from J, leaving 8 bases between them. Germline V lookup: CDR1 GTSNPN, CDR2 SVGIG (reference sequence). The CDR3 has 12 amino acids. The CDR3 sequence is CAWSVGGHGYTF. The CDR3 region has the DNA TGTGCCTGGAGTGTAGGTGGCCATGGCTACACCTTC.

This chain links TRBV10-3 with TRBJ1-5, with TRBD1 matching over 9 bases. V shed 2 bases, J shed 6 bases, and the junction held 5 bases outside the gene matches. Per the germline V gene, CDR1 is ENHRY and CDR2 is SYGVKD. The length of the CDR3 is 15 residues. The CDR3 loop is CAISETGGGSQPQHF. The CDR3 DNA follows: TGTGCCATCAGTGAGACAGGGGGCGGGAGTCAGCCCCAGCATTTT.

In this sample, this clonotype turned up many times. The chain has TRBV13 and TRBJ1-2; D uncertain. The CDR3 is made up of 13 amino acids. V was shortened by 1 base and J by 7 bases, with 10 bases between the two germline ends. Germline V gene sequence: CDR1 PRHDT, CDR2 FYEKMQ (reference sequence). The CDR3, as DNA: TGTGCCAGCAGCTTAGATGGAGCTCCTGGCTACACCTTC. Translation: CASSLDGAPGYTF.

The genes are TRBV29-1 and TRBJ2-7; D unclear. V was pared by 6 bases and J by 1 base, with 13 bases between. Germline lookup yields CDR1 SQVTM and CDR2 ANQGSEA. This CDR3 spans 13 amino acids. The chain's CDR3 is CSVNLIGSYEQYF. Written as DNA, the CDR3 is TGCAGCGTAAACTTAATCGGATCCTACGAGCAGTACTTC.

This clonotype showed up many times. The genes are TRBV2 and TRBJ1-2; D possibly corresponds to TRBD1 (6 bases). The V gene lost 6 bases and the J gene lost 3 bases, with 11 bases spanning the gap. This CDR3 has 13 residues. Germline CDR1 is SNHLY and CDR2 is FYNNEI. The CDR3 region has the DNA TGTGCCAGCAGCATACAGGGTTACTATGGCTACACCTTC. Translation: CASSIQGYYGYTF.

As regards this clonotype: A clone one base away is much larger, so this may be a read error. The chain is built from TRBV7-3 and TRBJ2-2; D perhaps matches TRBD2 (5 bases). CDR3 length: 14 amino acids. Germline V CDR1 and CDR2: SGHTA, FQGTGA. The CDR3 DNA sequence: TGTGCCAGCAGCCTTTATATGGGTCGTGGGGAGCTGCTTTTT. Amino acid sequence: CASSLYMGRGELLF. The full variable domain, completed using reference TRBV7-3 and TRBJ2-2, is GAGVSQTPSNKVTEKGKYVELRCDPISGHTALYWYRQSLGQGPEFLIYFQGTGAADDSGLPNDRFFAVRPEGSVSTLKIQRTERGDSAVYLCASSLYMGRGELLFGEGSRLTVL.

This clonotype has ten or more counts. This chain links TRBV7-2 with TRBJ1-2; D is uncertain. V was cut by 2 bases and J by 8 bases, with 12 bases left in between. Per germline, CDR1 SGHTA and CDR2 FQGNSA. The CDR3 consists of 13 residues. The CDR3 loop is CASSLKGSKGYTF. The CDR3 nucleotides are TGTGCCAGCAGCTTAAAAGGGTCGAAGGGCTACACCTTC.